One and the same sample provided the 21 T cell receptor beta chains below, sequenced in a study of shared T cell receptors in the human thymus. Measured with immunoSEQ multiplex PCR; TCRdb has only the in-frame clones, and not every one. The table includes roughly 700,000 clones, roughly 90% detected once. These data also formed part of another study, on human thymus T cells.

Sequenced: thymocytes. The receptors come from a boy under three years old with a congenital heart defect.

This chain's CDR3 is CASIKGGDTEAFF. The CDR3 nucleotides are TGTGCCAGCATCAAAGGGGGGGACACTGAAGCTTTCTTT. The rearrangement joins TRBV27 to TRBJ1-1, with D perhaps TRBD1 (6 bases). Germline V lookup: CDR1 MNHEY, CDR2 SMNVEV (reference sequence). The CDR3 totals 13 residues. Trimming took off 7 bases at V and 3 bases at J, with 12 bases between the two ends.

V usage is TRBV11-3 and J usage is TRBJ2-7; 13 nucleotides align to TRBD2. The germline gives CDR1 SGHNT, CDR2 YENEEA. The CDR3 is made up of 16 amino acids. The junction had 9 bases not matched to a gene; V was cut back by 5 bases and J by 5 bases. The CDR3 nucleotides are TGTGCCAGCAGCCCCCGGACTAGCGGGAGTATCCACGAGCAGTACTTC. It is translated as CASSPRTSGSIHEQYF. The variable domain in full, with the rest retrieved from reference TRBV11-3 and TRBJ2-7, is EAGVVQSPRYKIIEKKQPVAFWCNPISGHNTLYWYLQNLGQGPELLIRYENEEAVDDSQLPKDRFSAERLKGVDSTLKIQPAELGDSAVYLCASSPRTSGSIHEQYFGPGTRLTVT.

This rearrangement joins TRBV5-1 to TRBJ2-1, with 10 positions matching TRBD2. The CDR3 is 15 residues long. The germline gives CDR1 SGHRS, CDR2 YFSETQ. V gave up 6 bases and J gave up 5 bases; unmatched junction bases: 8. The CDR3 reads CASISAGGDHNEQFF. CDR3 bases: TGCGCCAGCATCTCAGCGGGAGGGGACCACAATGAGCAGTTCTTC. The full variable domain, with the rest looked up from reference TRBV5-1 and TRBJ2-1, is KAGVTQTPRYLIKTRGQQVTLSCSPISGHRSVSWYQQTPGQGLQFLFEYFSETQRNKGNFPGRFSGRQFSNSRSEMNVSTLELGDSALYLCASISAGGDHNEQFFGPGTRLTVL.

V is TRBV19 and J is TRBJ1-4; D unresolved. V was cut by 5 bases and J by 4 bases, with 14 bases left in between. CDR1 LNHDA and CDR2 SQIVND come from the germline V gene (reference sequence). The CDR3 contains 15 residues. The CDR3 is CASSARRQVNEKLFF. CDR3 DNA sequence: TGTGCCAGTAGTGCGCGACGACAAGTTAATGAAAAACTGTTTTTT.

This clone has just a few counts. This chain joins TRBV19 and TRBJ1-2; maybe TRBD1 (6 bases). Germline-derived CDR1 and CDR2 are LNHDA and SQIVND (reference sequence). CDR3 size: 16 residues. V was trimmed by 4 bases and J by 13 bases, leaving 28 bases between them. Here the CDR3 DNA reads TGTGCCAGTAGTACCCCTGGACAGAAAGATCGGGAATCGGGCACCTTC. Translating it yields CASSTPGQKDRESGTF.

The rearrangement uses TRBV15 and TRBJ1-2; D gene uncertain. Germline loops: CDR1 LNHNV, CDR2 YYDKDF (reference sequence). Trimming pared 3 bases from V and 0 bases from J, leaving 11 bases between. This CDR3 is built from 15 residues. The CDR3 here is CATSSPSLANYGYTF. CDR3 coding DNA: TGTGCCACCAGCAGCCCCTCCCTAGCTAACTATGGCTACACCTTC. The full variable domain, its missing parts supplied by reference TRBV15 and TRBJ1-2, is DAMVIQNPRYQVTQFGKPVTLSCSQTLNHNVMYWYQQKSSQAPKLLFHYYDKDFNNEADTPDNFQSRRPNTSFCFLDIRSPGLGDTAMYLCATSSPSLANYGYTFGSGTRLTVV.

The CDR3 DNA reads TGTGCCAGCAGTCTACGACATAGGGGGCGGGAAAAACTGTTTTTT. Translated, it gives CASSLRHRGREKLFF. The chain links TRBV27 to TRBJ1-4; 7 bases are a match to TRBD1. From germline, CDR1 is MNHEY and CDR2 SMNVEV (reference sequence). J lost 8 bases, V lost 5 bases, and 11 bases had no gene match. The CDR3 extends over 15 amino acids.

The gene calls are TRBV5-1 and TRBJ2-5; 11 bases agree with TRBD1. V shed 0 bases and J 6 bases; nucleotides not matched to a gene: 7. In germline, CDR1 is SGHRS, CDR2 YFSETQ. This CDR3 spans 16 amino acids. CDR3 sequence (DNA): TGCGCCAGCAGCTTGGAATCGGACAGGGGGCGGAAGACCCAGTACTTC. Residues: CASSLESDRGRKTQYF.

This sequence joins TRBV5-1 and TRBJ2-1, with TRBD1 matching over 7 bases. The CDR3 runs to 17 residues. V lost 0 bases, J lost 5 bases, and 11 bases stayed unmatched. Germline CDR1 is SGHRS and CDR2 is YFSETQ. CDR3 nucleotide sequence: TGCGCCAGCAGCTTGGAACTCGGGCAGGGGGAAAACAATGAGCAGTTCTTC. It yields the protein CASSLELGQGENNEQFF. Complete variable domain (other parts from reference TRBV5-1 and TRBJ2-1): KAGVTQTPRYLIKTRGQQVTLSCSPISGHRSVSWYQQTPGQGLQFLFEYFSETQRNKGNFPGRFSGRQFSNSRSEMNVSTLELGDSALYLCASSLELGQGENNEQFFGPGTRLTVL.

The chain combines TRBV6-5 with TRBJ2-5; 8 bases match TRBD1. The junction had 11 bases not matched to a gene; V was cut back by 6 bases and J by 5 bases. CDR3 length: 15 residues. The germline V gene has CDR1 MNHEY and CDR2 SVGAGI. For the CDR3, the DNA is TGTGCCAGCAGGGGGACAGGATGCGAGGGGGAGACCCAGTACTTC. Protein: CASRGTGCEGETQYF.

V and J are TRBV19 and TRBJ1-1, with 8 bases matching TRBD1. The junction had 4 bases not matched to a gene; V was cut back by 7 bases and J by 0 bases. The germline gives CDR1 LNHDA, CDR2 SQIVND (reference sequence). This CDR3 is built from 14 residues. For the CDR3, the DNA is TGTGCCAGTACTCACAGGGGGTTGAACACTGAAGCTTTCTTT. Protein: CASTHRGLNTEAFF. Together with reference TRBV19 and TRBJ1-1, the CDR3 gives the full variable domain: DGGITQSPKYLFRKEGQNVTLSCEQNLNHDAMYWYRQDPGQGLRLIYYSQIVNDFQKGDIAEGYSVSREKKESFPLTVTSAQKNPTAFYLCASTHRGLNTEAFFGQGTRLTVV.

The chain uses TRBV27 and TRBJ2-7; 7 bases match TRBD1. The CDR3 totals 13 residues. Germline assignment: CDR1 MNHEY and CDR2 SMNVEV (reference sequence). The V and J ends lost 5 bases and 3 bases, in that order; junction bases with no gene match: 4. The CDR3 is CASSKGTVYEQYF. The CDR3 region has the DNA TGTGCCAGCAGTAAGGGGACAGTCTACGAGCAGTACTTC.

This chain uses TRBV27 with TRBJ2-1; no definite D call. The V gene's germline CDR1 is MNHEY and CDR2 SMNVEV (reference sequence). Deletions cut 2 bases from V and 4 bases from J, with 9 bases between. There are 14 residues in the CDR3. CDR3 sequence: CASSLRLEYNEQFF. In DNA, the CDR3 is TGTGCCAGCAGTTTACGGCTAGAGTACAATGAGCAGTTCTTC.

A single count supports this clone. CDR3 in DNA: TGTGCCAGCAGCTCCCGGACTAGCGGGAGGGATGAGCAGTTCTTC. This sequence encodes CASSSRTSGRDEQFF. J is TRBJ2-1 and V is TRBV13; 15 nucleotides align to TRBD2. Germline trimming cut 4 bases from V and 8 bases from J; bases unmatched to any gene: 3. Germline V gives CDR1 PRHDT, CDR2 FYEKMQ (reference sequence). The CDR3 extends over 15 amino acids.

The chain couples TRBV29-1 to TRBJ1-3; TRBD1 matches at 7 bases. Trimming at V came to 7 bases and at J to 0 bases, leaving 24 bases not matched to a gene. The CDR3 covers 20 residues. Per the germline V gene, CDR1 is SQVTM and CDR2 is ANQGSEA. The CDR3 loop is CSARGALSDTVSGSGNTIYF. The CDR3 nucleotides read TGCAGCGCCAGGGGGGCCCTCTCCGACACAGTTTCAGGCTCTGGAAACACCATATATTTT.

The chain carries TRBV28 and TRBJ2-7; D unclear. With 6 bases removed from V and 6 bases from J, the gap between germline ends came to 9 bases. The germline CDR1 and CDR2 sequences are MDHEN and SYDVKM. The length of the CDR3 is 11 residues. The CDR3 DNA follows: TGTGCCAGCAGCCACCCCAGCGAGCAGTACTTC. Protein: CASSHPSEQYF.

The chain uses TRBV19 and TRBJ1-5, with 8 bases that match TRBD1. The CDR3 runs to 14 residues. With V trimmed by 4 bases and J by 5 bases, 4 bases remained unmatched. Germline V gene lookup returns CDR1 LNHDA and CDR2 SQIVND (reference sequence). The CDR3 sequence: CASSTSTGDQPQHF. The CDR3, as DNA: TGTGCCAGTAGTACCTCGACAGGGGATCAGCCCCAGCATTTT. Full variable domain (rest looked up from reference TRBV19 and TRBJ1-5): DGGITQSPKYLFRKEGQNVTLSCEQNLNHDAMYWYRQDPGQGLRLIYYSQIVNDFQKGDIAEGYSVSREKKESFPLTVTSAQKNPTAFYLCASSTSTGDQPQHFGDGTRLSIL.

The chain is built from TRBV21-1 and TRBJ2-3; the DNA was not compared with TRBD2, the D call given in the table. TRBV21-1 is noted as a pseudogene. The CDR3 has 18 residues. DNA of the CDR3: TGTGCCAGCAGGACTTCCGGGACTAGCGGGAAACCCCGCGATACGCAGTATTTT. Amino acid sequence: CASRTSGTSGKPRDTQYF.

The chain couples TRBV5-6 to TRBJ2-2; 8 positions agree with TRBD1. Trimming removed 0 bases from V and 5 bases from J; junction bases left unmatched: 6. The CDR3 runs 16 residues. The germline CDR1 and CDR2 sequences are SGHDT and YYEEEE. CDR3 sequence (DNA): TGTGCCAGCAGCTTGGGGCAGGGGGCCAGTACCGGGGAGCTGTTTTTT. Translating gives CASSLGQGASTGELFF.

The V and J genes are TRBV6-6 and TRBJ2-7; D unresolved. With 7 bases removed from V and 2 bases from J, the gap between germline ends came to 21 bases. This CDR3 contains 16 residues. CDR1 is MNHNY, CDR2 SVGAGI, per germline (reference sequence). CDR3 region: CASIPGASAPTYEQYF. The CDR3 DNA sequence: TGTGCCAGCATCCCCGGAGCCTCAGCGCCCACCTACGAGCAGTACTTC.

The chain is built from TRBV7-8 and TRBJ2-7; the match to TRBD2 covers 9 bases. Germline CDR1 reads SGHVS; CDR2 reads FQNEAQ. The V segment lost 4 bases and the J segment 6 bases; nucleotides outside the gene matches: 7. The CDR3 loop spans 14 amino acids. The DNA of the CDR3 is TGTGCCAGCAGCTCTGGACTAGCGCTTACCGAGCAGTACTTC. The encoded protein is CASSSGLALTEQYF. Based on the CDR3 plus reference TRBV7-8 and TRBJ2-7, the full variable domain is GAGVSQSPRYKVAKRGQDVALRCDPISGHVSLFWYQQALGQGPEFLTYFQNEAQLDKSGLPSDRFFAERPEGSVSTLKIQRTQQEDSAVYLCASSSGLALTEQYFGPGTRLTVT.